This TCR beta chain was profiled in a study of T cells in Graves' hyperthyroidism and ophthalmopathy. Overall study findings and caveats: Model output signaled ophthalmopathy a median approximately six months ahead of onset. In the blood, most expanded thyroid clonotypes above 0.001 appeared as well. From stable hyperthyroidism, ophthalmopathy was set apart by a 13 V-J model.

Amplification of TCR beta CDR3 regions was performed using RNA transcripts as template. HTBI primers were used for first-round RT-PCR of the TCR CDR3. MiXCR, run by TCRdb on the multiplex PCR reads, gives a single entry per CDR3 protein. The sample includes nearly 600,000 distinct CDR3 sequences, approximately 15% of them seen just once. This CDR3 comprises 12 residues. Trimming took 6 bases from V and 8 from J; bases not matched to a gene: 4. From germline, CDR1 is KGHSH and CDR2 LQKENI. Many counts were recorded for this clonotype. Its antigen is undetermined. Fresh peripheral blood, around 9.3 ml of it, supplied the PBMCs.

Sample: blood. This TCR came from a young woman with Graves' ophthalmopathy. The chain couples TRBV18 to TRBJ2-5; 9 bases fit TRBD1. CDR3 sequence: CASSLGQGTQYF. The CDR3 nucleotides are TGTGCCAGCTCGTTGGGACAGGGTACCCAGTACTTC.